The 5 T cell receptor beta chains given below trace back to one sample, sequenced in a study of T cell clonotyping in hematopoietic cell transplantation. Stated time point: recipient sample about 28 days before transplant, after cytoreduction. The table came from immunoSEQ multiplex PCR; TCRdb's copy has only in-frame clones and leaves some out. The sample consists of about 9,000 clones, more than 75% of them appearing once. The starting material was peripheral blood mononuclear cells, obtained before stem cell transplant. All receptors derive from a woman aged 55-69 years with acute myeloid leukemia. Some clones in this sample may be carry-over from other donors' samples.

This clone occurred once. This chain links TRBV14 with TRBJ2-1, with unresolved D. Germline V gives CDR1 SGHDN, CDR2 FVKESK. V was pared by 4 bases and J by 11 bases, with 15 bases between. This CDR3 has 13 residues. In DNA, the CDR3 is TGTGCCAGCAGCCGTTTGGGAACGTGGAAGCAGTTCTTC. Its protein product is CASSRLGTWKQFF.

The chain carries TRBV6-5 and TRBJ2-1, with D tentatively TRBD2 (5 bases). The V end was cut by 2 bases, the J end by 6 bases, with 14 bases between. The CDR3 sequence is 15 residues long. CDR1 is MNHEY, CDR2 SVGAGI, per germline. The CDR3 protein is CASSYASGNFNEQFF. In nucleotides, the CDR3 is TGTGCCAGCAGTTACGCGTCGGGAAATTTCAATGAGCAGTTCTTC.

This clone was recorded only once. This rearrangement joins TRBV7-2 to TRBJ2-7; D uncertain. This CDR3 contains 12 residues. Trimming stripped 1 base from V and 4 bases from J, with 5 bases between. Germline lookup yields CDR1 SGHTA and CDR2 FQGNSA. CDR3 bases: TGTGCCAGCAGCTTAGTATCTTACGAGCAGTACTTC. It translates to CASSLVSYEQYF.

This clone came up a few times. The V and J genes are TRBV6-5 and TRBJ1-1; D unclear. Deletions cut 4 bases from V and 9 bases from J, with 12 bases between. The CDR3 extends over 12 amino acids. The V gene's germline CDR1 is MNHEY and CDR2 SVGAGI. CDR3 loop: CASSSTRSKAFF. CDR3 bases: TGTGCCAGCAGTTCCACCAGAAGTAAAGCTTTCTTT.

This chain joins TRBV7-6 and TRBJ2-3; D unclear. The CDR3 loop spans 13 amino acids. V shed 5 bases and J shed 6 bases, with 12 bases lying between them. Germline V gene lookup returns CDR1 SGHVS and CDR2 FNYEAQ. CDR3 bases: TGTGCCAGCAGCCAATCCGTTGGGGATACGCAGTATTTT. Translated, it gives CASSQSVGDTQYF.